This T cell receptor beta chain was recovered during a study of cytomegalovirus exposure and HLA in healthy donors (dated by TCRdb to about 2017). For the study in its entirety: According to a later analysis, one platform produced both the 100 to 150 validation repertoires and the 670 or so repertoires of the first cohort. The study was designed to test whether signatures of past pathogen exposure could be identified by cataloging public T cell receptors. Along with the roughly 670-subject first cohort, a separate validation cohort of over a hundred different subjects was used. High-throughput TCR immunosequencing, statistical association of individual TCRs with disease status, and machine learning were combined to predict cytomegalovirus infection status. Here is what the overall study found, with its caveats: In vitro tests confirmed that three of the cytomegalovirus-associated TCR beta chains recognize cytomegalovirus antigens. The study listed around 160 TCR beta chains as associated with cytomegalovirus. The classifier was reported to diagnose cytomegalovirus status with high specificity and sensitivity in both the original cohort and the validation cohort. All 130 or so repertoires were used to score co-occurrence in the validation cohort in a later analysis, because that analysis had no HLA typing for the cohort. Most TCR sequences were observed very rarely across donors, whereas some public TCRs were present in many individuals. The authors suggested that the approach could potentially be generalized to other disease states and immunological phenotypes. A later analysis found that TCRs clustered in the first cohort also tended to co-occur in the 120 validation repertoires, with approximately 95% of cluster scores above 0.

This clone was observed a handful of times. The antigen it recognizes is unknown. Base qualities are missing; no much larger clone stands one base away. Separate from the roughly 700-subject first cohort, the validation cohort of roughly 120 subjects was the group to which the donors belonged. Library creation used the immunoSEQ multiplex PCR assay. As for the authors' bioinformatics: To diagnose cytomegalovirus status from the catalog of TCR beta chain sequences, a statistical classification framework was built. TCRdb re-hosts the immuneACCESS table, in-frame sequences only. Its copies lack some clones; in the studies checked, an unresolved V gene accounts for under half of them, and the cause for the rest is not known. V, J and clone size were drawn from that table, and D and trimming were deduced from the DNA. Recorded for this sample are some 270,000 clones; 65% to 90% of them occurred a single time. In total, the top ten clones hold around 1% of the sample.

Spanning cysteine to phenylalanine, the CDR3 consists of 18 amino acids. Only the CDR3 part of the read is kept: 54 bases, read in frame from the first base. The receptor chain draws on TRBV21-1 and TRBJ2-7; the table's D gene call, TRBD2, was not cross checked with the DNA. TRBV21-1 is assigned pseudogene status. Material: PBMCs. This receptor was identified in a woman aged 18-29 years in good health and CMV-seronegative. In nucleotides, the sequence is TGTGCCAGCAGCACGAGGACTAGCGGGAGGGGAAGCTCCTACGAGCAGTACTTC. It codes for CASSTRTSGRGSSYEQYF.